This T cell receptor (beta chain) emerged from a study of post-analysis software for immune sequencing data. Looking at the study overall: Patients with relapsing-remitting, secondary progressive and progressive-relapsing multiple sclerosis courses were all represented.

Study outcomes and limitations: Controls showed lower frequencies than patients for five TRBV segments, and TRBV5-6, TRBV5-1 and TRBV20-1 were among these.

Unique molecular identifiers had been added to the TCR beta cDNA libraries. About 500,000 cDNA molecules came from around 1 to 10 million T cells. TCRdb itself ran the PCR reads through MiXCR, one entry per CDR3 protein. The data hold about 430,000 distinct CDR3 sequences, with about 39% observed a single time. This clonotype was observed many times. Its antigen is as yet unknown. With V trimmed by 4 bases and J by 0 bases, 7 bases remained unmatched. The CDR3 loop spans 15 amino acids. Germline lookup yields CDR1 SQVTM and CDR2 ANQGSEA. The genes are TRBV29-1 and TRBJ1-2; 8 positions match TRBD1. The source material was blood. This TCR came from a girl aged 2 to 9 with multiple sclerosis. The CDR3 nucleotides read TGCAGCGTTGCCCAACGGACAGGGACTAACTATGGCTACACCTTC. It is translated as CSVAQRTGTNYGYTF.